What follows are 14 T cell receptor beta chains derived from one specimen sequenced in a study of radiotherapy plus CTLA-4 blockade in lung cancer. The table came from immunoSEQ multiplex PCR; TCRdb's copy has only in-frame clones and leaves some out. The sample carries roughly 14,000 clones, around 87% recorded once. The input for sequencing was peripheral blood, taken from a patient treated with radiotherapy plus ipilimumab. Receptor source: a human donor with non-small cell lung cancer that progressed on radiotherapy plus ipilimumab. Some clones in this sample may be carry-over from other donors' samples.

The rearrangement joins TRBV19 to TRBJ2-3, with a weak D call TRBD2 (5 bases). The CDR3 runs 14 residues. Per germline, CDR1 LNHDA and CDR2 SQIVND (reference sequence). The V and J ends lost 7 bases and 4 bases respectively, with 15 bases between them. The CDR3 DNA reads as TGTGCCAGTACTACGCTGGAGGCCGCAGATACGCAGTATTTT. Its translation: CASTTLEAADTQYF. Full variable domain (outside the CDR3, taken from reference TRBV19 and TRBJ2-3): DGGITQSPKYLFRKEGQNVTLSCEQNLNHDAMYWYRQDPGQGLRLIYYSQIVNDFQKGDIAEGYSVSREKKESFPLTVTSAQKNPTAFYLCASTTLEAADTQYFGPGTRLTVL.

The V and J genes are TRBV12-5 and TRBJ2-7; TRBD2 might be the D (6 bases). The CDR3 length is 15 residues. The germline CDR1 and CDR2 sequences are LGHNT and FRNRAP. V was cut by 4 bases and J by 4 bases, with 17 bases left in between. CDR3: CASGSTASRGYEQYF. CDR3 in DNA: TGTGCTAGTGGTTCAACAGCATCCCGGGGGTACGAGCAGTACTTC.

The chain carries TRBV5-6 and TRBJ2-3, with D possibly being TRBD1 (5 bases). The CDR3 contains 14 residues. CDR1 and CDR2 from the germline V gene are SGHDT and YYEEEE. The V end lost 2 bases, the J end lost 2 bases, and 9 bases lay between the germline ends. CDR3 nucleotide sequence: TGTGCCAGCAGCTTAGGGGCGCACACAGATACGCAGTATTTT. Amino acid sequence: CASSLGAHTDTQYF.

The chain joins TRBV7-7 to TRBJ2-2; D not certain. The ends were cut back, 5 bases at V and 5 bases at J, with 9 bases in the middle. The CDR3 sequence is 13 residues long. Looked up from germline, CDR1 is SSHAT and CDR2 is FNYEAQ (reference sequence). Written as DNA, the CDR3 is TGTGCCAGCAGCCTCACAATTACCGGGGAGCTGTTTTTT. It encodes CASSLTITGELFF.

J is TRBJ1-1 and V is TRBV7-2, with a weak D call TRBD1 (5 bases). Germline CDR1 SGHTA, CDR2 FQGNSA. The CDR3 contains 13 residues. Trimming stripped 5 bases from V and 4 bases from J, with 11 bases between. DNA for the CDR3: TGTGCCAGCAGCCCCCAGGGTCGCACTGAAGCTTTCTTT. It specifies CASSPQGRTEAFF.

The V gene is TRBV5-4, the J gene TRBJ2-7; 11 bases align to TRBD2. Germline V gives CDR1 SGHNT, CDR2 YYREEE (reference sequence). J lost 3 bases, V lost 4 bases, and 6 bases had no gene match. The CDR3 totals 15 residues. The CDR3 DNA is TGTGCCAGCAGCCAGACGGGGACTAGCGGCTACGAGCAGTACTTC. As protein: CASSQTGTSGYEQYF.

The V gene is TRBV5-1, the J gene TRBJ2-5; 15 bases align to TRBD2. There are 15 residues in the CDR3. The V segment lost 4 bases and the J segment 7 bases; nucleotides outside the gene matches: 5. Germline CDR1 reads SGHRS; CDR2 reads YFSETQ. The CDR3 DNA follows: TGCGCCAGCAGCCCCCTGGGACTAGCGGGAGGGACCCAGTACTTC. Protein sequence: CASSPLGLAGGTQYF.

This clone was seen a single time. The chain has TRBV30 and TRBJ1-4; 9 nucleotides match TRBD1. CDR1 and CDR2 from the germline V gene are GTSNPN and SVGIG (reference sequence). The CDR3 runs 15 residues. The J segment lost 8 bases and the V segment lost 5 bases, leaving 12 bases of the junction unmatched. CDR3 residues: CAWQTEGQGAEKLFF. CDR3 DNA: TGTGCCTGGCAAACTGAGGGACAGGGAGCCGAAAAACTGTTTTTT.

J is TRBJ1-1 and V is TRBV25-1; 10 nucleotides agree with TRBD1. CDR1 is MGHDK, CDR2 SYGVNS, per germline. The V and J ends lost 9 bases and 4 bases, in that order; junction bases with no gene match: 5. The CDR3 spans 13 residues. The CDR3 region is CASKGQGPTEAFF. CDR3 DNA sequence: TGTGCCAGTAAGGGACAGGGGCCCACTGAAGCTTTCTTT. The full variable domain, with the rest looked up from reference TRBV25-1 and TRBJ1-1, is EADIYQTPRYLVIGTGKKITLECSQTMGHDKMYWYQQDPGMELHLIHYSYGVNSTEKGDLSSESTVSRIRTEHFPLTLESARPSHTSQYLCASKGQGPTEAFFGQGTRLTVV.

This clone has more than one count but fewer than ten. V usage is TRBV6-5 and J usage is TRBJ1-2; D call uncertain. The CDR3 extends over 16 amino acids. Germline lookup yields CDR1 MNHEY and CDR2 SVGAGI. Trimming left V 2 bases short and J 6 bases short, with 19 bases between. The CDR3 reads CASSYKWTGNFNGYTF. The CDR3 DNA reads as TGTGCCAGCAGTTACAAATGGACGGGGAATTTCAATGGCTACACCTTC.

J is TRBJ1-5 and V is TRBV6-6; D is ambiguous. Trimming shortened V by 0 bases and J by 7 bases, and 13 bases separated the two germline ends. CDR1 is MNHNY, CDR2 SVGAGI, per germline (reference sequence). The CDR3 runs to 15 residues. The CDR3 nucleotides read TGTGCCAGCAGTTACTCGAGAGGGTATCGGCAGCCCCAGCATTTT. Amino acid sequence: CASSYSRGYRQPQHF.

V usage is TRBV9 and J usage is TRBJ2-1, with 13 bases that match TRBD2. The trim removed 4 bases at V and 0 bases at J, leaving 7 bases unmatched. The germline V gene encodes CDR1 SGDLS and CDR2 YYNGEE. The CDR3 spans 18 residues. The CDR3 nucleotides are TGTGCCAGCAGCCCCCGGACTAGCGGGGGCCTCTCCTACAATGAGCAGTTCTTC. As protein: CASSPRTSGGLSYNEQFF.

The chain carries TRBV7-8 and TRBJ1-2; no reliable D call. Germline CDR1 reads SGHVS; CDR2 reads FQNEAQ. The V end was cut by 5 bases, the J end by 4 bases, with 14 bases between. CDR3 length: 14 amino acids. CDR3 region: CASSLSLTGYGYTF. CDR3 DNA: TGTGCCAGCAGCCTCTCTCTGACGGGCTATGGCTACACCTTC.

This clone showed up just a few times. In nucleotides, the CDR3 is TGTGCCAGCAGTACTAGCGGCACAGATACGCAGTATTTT. Its translation: CASSTSGTDTQYF. This chain connects TRBV6-4 to TRBJ2-3, with 7 bases that match TRBD2. V trimming: 5 bases; J trimming: 1 base; junction bases outside the gene matches: 0. This CDR3 has 13 amino acids. In germline, CDR1 is MRHNA, CDR2 SNTAGT.